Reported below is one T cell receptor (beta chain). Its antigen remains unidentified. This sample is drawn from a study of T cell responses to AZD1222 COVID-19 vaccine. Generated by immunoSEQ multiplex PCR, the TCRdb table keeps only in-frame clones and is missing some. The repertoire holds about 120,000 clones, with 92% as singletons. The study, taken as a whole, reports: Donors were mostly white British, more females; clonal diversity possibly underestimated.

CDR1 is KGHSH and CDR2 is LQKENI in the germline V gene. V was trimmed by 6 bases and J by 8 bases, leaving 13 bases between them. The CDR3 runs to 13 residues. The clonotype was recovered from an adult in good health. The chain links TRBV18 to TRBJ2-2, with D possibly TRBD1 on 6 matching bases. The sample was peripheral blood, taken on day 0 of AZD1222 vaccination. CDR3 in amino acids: CASSWGPRGELFF. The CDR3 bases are TGTGCCAGCTCGTGGGGGCCGAGAGGGGAGCTGTTTTTT.